Detailed here is one T cell receptor beta chain. Its target is not known. The data were obtained in a study of Ad26.COV2.S vaccination and SARS-CoV-2 variants. About the study: Donor was assigned to the Ad26.COV2.S arm of trial COV1001. Overall study findings and caveats: CD8+ and CD4+ T cells specific for spike reportedly responded with substantial breadth after vaccination. Breadth and depth estimates from TCRs may understate total T cell responses. It was found that vaccine and placebo recipients had similar non-spike TCR breadth.

Sequencing was performed with immunoSEQ multiplex PCR; in TCRdb, only in-frame clones are kept and a portion is missing. The sample has some 390,000 clones, approximately 91% seen once; the top ten hold under 2%. Specified treatment: approximately 18 received Ad26.COV2.S at low or high dose, single or two shots; 5 received placebo; per-sample allocation not given. Sampling happened 63 days after the first vaccine or placebo injection. The CDR3 is 10 residues long. Per the germline V gene, CDR1 is GTSNPN and CDR2 is SVGIG (reference sequence). V lost 8 bases to trimming and J lost 8 bases, with 10 bases between them.

The genes are TRBV30 and TRBJ2-1, with D perhaps matching TRBD1 (7 bases). This TCR derives from a person between 18 and 60 years old who received the Ad26.COV2.S COVID-19 vaccine or a placebo. The sequenced sample was peripheral blood, obtained in a trial of Ad26.COV2.S vaccine versus placebo. The CDR3 DNA sequence: TGTGCCGGCAGGGGGGATGAGCAGTTCTTC. Amino acids: CAGRGDEQFF.